What follows is one TCR beta chain and its context. Its antigen is not identified. Germline V lookup: CDR1 SEHNR, CDR2 FQNEAQ (reference sequence). This CDR3 region has 19 residues. The junction had 20 bases not matched to a gene; V was cut back by 5 bases and J by 4 bases. This entry belongs to a study of cytomegalovirus exposure and HLA in healthy donors. Study-level points and caveats: Later genetic work tied a missense DCLRE1C variant to beta-chain V and J trimming. Accurate prediction of HLA-A and HLA-B alleles (for most subjects) was reportedly achieved from TCR beta sequences. Likely technical artifact: a cluster of highly shared sequence variants.

Researchers ran the PCR with 60 Vbeta and 13 Jbeta primers. Libraries were prepared by immunoSEQ multiplex PCR; TCRdb keeps only in-frame clonotypes and omits some of them. The sample comprises 100,000 to 150,000 clones, 65% to 85% of which are singletons, and approximately 1% rests with the top ten. The receptor was derived from a boy aged 5-17 years in good health and CMV-seronegative. This chain uses TRBV7-9 with TRBJ2-1; 7 bases line up with TRBD2. The specimen sequenced was PBMCs. CDR3 protein: CASSLLEAGDFLWYNEQFF. Written as DNA, the CDR3 is TGTGCCAGCAGCCTATTGGAGGCGGGAGACTTTCTATGGTACAATGAGCAGTTCTTC.